This T cell receptor (beta chain) was retrieved from a study of CD8 T cells in Susac syndrome (dated by TCRdb to about 2019). Context from the whole study: The study used repertoire sequencing to test whether antigen drove CD8+ T cell activation and differentiation in Susac syndrome. What the authors observed across the whole study: The study acknowledged that relatively few individuals were included in the TCR sequencing and HLA analysis.

Points on this clonotype: This receptor's antigen is unknown. Base qualities are missing; no much larger clone stands one base away.

As encoded in the germline V gene, CDR1 is MDHEN while CDR2 is SYDVKM. Taken from cysteine to phenylalanine, the CDR3 has 13 residues. Just the 39-base CDR3 DNA is kept, in frame starting at base 1. V has 8 bases trimmed and J has 5 bases trimmed; junction bases matching no gene number 8. Peripheral blood CD8+ and CD4+ T cells from healthy donors, Susac syndrome patients and multiple sclerosis patients were profiled by high-throughput TCR beta sequencing. Multiple sclerosis controls were treatment-naive patients with stable or active relapsing-remitting disease fulfilling revised McDonald criteria. Bulk CD8+ and CD4+ T cells were purified by magnetic negative isolation, whereas CD8+ TEMRA cells were enriched by FACS. Blood was collected in EDTA tubes and processed within 24 hours, with PBMCs isolated through density gradient centrifugation. PBMCs destined for TCR sequencing were cryopreserved in liquid nitrogen and later thawed in a 37 °C water bath. Purity of sorted or isolated CD4+, CD8+ and CD8+ TEMRA cells was at least 90%.

RNA was extracted using the RNeasy kit, and about 0.45 to 1 ug of the RNA was reverse transcribed with random hexamers. The immunoSEQ multiplex PCR assay, covering 54 Vbeta and 13 Jbeta segments, was used to amplify TCR beta CDR3 regions. Bias from PCR amplification was corrected by using a synthetic template baseline for primer optimization and for computational correction. As for how the authors treated the data: Only productive sequences were kept, with reads annotated to V, D and J genes according to IMGT and analyzed in immunoSEQ Analyzer. To calculate clonality, Shannon entropy was normalized by log2 of the number of productive unique sequences and then subtracted from one. For each patient and control, public and private clones were evaluated within the 100 most prevalent clones. Clones were defined as Susac-specific if absent from the healthy and MS cohorts, from over a thousand published viral clones and from other ImmuneACCESS disease sequences. In-frame beta chains were kept once TCRdb had trimmed the public reads at Q25 with fastp and called clones with MiXCR. Rows with one shared CDR3 protein collapse into an entry with the most common genes and DNA. None of the V and J calls come from the authors' own analysis; TCRdb made them. The sample table holds approximately 160,000 distinct CDR3 sequences, of which approximately 94% were seen once. The top ten clonotypes cover approximately 0.094% of the sample.

The chain joins TRBV28 to TRBJ2-5, and TRBD1 aligns with 7 junction nucleotides. The receptor's source is a human donor with multiple sclerosis. The material sequenced was CD4+ T cells from PBMCs. This receptor has the CDR3 CASFTGAPETQYF. The nucleotide sequence is given as TGTGCCAGCTTTACAGGGGCGCCCGAGACCCAGTACTTC.